This T cell receptor (beta chain) comes out of a study of naive and memory T cell subsets. Overall study results and limits: Activation and differentiation may alter RNA-based TCR counts. A few larger clonotypes appeared in naive repertoires, especially CD8, possibly memory cells re-expressing CD45RA.

The table lists this clonotype with a few counts. The antigen is undetermined. The CDR3 consists of 11 residues. Germline CDR1 reads SGHAT; CDR2 reads FQNNGV. The V end was cut by 3 bases, the J end by 10 bases, with 9 bases between. After the first PCR, alpha and beta chain libraries were processed separately. Both TRBC1 and TRBC2 were covered by a beta constant-region primer of two equimolar oligonucleotides. Four rounds of PCR amplified the ligated cDNA using nested alpha and beta constant-region primers plus SP2. The cDNA 3' end received a ligated single-stranded oligonucleotide carrying the SP2 primer and a 12-nucleotide UMI. TCRdb re-called the UMI-ligation and nested PCR reads through MiXCR, storing one row per CDR3 protein. The sample records 150,000 or so distinct CDR3 sequences, over 20% being singletons.

The sample consisted of naive CD4+ T cells from blood. The receptor comes from a human donor in good health. The gene calls are TRBV11-2 and TRBJ1-1, with D perhaps matching TRBD1 (5 bases). The CDR3 protein is CASSFDSRAFF. DNA for the CDR3: TGTGCCAGCAGCTTTGACAGCAGAGCTTTCTTT. Full variable domain (missing parts from reference TRBV11-2 and TRBJ1-1): EAGVAQSPRYKIIEKRQSVAFWCNPISGHATLYWYQQILGQGPKLLIQFQNNGVVDDSQLPKDRFSAERLKGVDSTLKIQPAKLEDSAVYLCASSFDSRAFFGQGTRLTVV.